The T cell receptor beta chain described here comes from a study of blood T cell repertoires in COVID-19. The assay was immunoSEQ multiplex PCR, and TCRdb's table has in-frame clones only and misses some. The data hold hundreds of thousands of clones, with approximately 78% observed a single time. The V gene's germline CDR1 is GTSNPN and CDR2 SVGIG (reference sequence). The CDR3 length is 13 residues. With 2 bases removed from V and 4 bases from J, the gap between germline ends came to 11 bases. The chain links TRBV30 to TRBJ1-2; the D is unclear. The origin of this receptor is a woman aged 60-75 years with active or convalescent COVID-19. Sequencing used peripheral blood. The CDR3 spells CAWSPRGSYGYTF. CDR3 nucleotide sequence: TGTGCCTGGAGTCCCCGAGGGAGCTATGGCTACACCTTC.